The 9 T cell receptor beta chains presented below share a single source sample, sequenced in a study of sequential checkpoint blockade in melanoma. Some clones are missing from TCRdb's copy, which holds only in-frame ones; the method was immunoSEQ multiplex PCR. Here the sample spans some 11,000 clones, 25% to 30% being singletons. The treatment was: randomized to nivolumab then ipilimumab (arm A) or the reverse (arm B). Sequenced material: tumor tissue (inferred from file names), taken from a patient given nivolumab and ipilimumab in sequence. The receptors come from a human donor with melanoma.

This clone appeared a few times. The chain employs TRBV9 and TRBJ1-4, with 7 bases fitting TRBD1. The CDR3 is 15 residues long. The trim removed 4 bases at V and 4 bases at J, leaving 7 bases unmatched. Looked up from germline, CDR1 is SGDLS and CDR2 is YYNGEE. The CDR3 sequence: CASSKQGLGNEKLFF. The DNA of the CDR3 is TGTGCCAGCAGCAAACAGGGGTTGGGTAATGAAAAACTGTTTTTT. Drawing the rest from reference TRBV9 and TRBJ1-4, the complete variable domain is DSGVTQTPKHLITATGQRVTLRCSPRSGDLSVYWYQQSLDQGLQFLIQYYNGEERAKGNILERFSAQQFPDLHSELNLSSLELGDSALYFCASSKQGLGNEKLFFGSGTQLSVL.

This clone was detected ten times or more. The V call is TRBV6-8, the J call TRBJ1-1; D is ambiguous. Trimming cost V 2 bases and J 7 bases, with 11 bases left between them. There are 13 residues in the CDR3. Germline V gene lookup returns CDR1 MNHGY and CDR2 SAAAGT. CDR3 in amino acids: CASSYLRQLEAFF. DNA of the CDR3: TGTGCCAGCAGTTACCTCCGGCAGCTTGAAGCTTTCTTT.

About this clone itself: The limits of the CDR3 on the DNA are not certain, so only TCRdb's listed CDR3 is given. The chain employs TRBV9 and TRBJ1-1; TRBD1, the D gene given by the table, was not confirmed from the DNA. The CDR3 numbers 12 amino acids, ends counted. Germline CDR1 and CDR2: SGDLS and YYNGEE. The CDR3 sequence: CASRSGVPEAFF.

This sequence joins TRBV28 and TRBJ2-5, with D tentatively TRBD2 (6 bases). Germline CDR1 and CDR2: MDHEN and SYDVKM. V lost 10 bases to trimming and J lost 5 bases, with 20 bases between them. This CDR3 has 14 residues. The CDR3 is CATFRAGSSETQYF. The CDR3 DNA sequence: TGTGCCACCTTCCGAGCGGGCTCCTCCGAGACCCAGTACTTC.

The gene calls are TRBV4-1 and TRBJ1-2; 9 nucleotides align to TRBD1. The V segment lost 3 bases and the J segment 0 bases; nucleotides outside the gene matches: 8. Germline V gives CDR1 MGHRA, CDR2 YSYEKL. The CDR3 totals 17 residues. The CDR3 spells CASSQDRGTTANYGYTF. The CDR3 DNA follows: TGCGCCAGCAGCCAGGACAGGGGAACGACAGCTAACTATGGCTACACCTTC.

This sequence joins TRBV10-3 and TRBJ1-5; D gene unclear. CDR3 length: 16 residues. V lost 0 bases to trimming and J lost 7 bases, with 16 bases between them. The V gene's germline CDR1 is ENHRY and CDR2 SYGVKD. CDR3 residues: CAISESVFAVGQPQHF. The CDR3 nucleotides are TGTGCCATCAGTGAGTCGGTTTTTGCGGTAGGACAGCCCCAGCATTTT.

The sample holds a few counts of this clone. J is TRBJ1-1 and V is TRBV23-1, with TRBD1 matching over 7 bases. TRBV23-1 is an ORF for which the function is uncertain. The length of the CDR3 is 13 residues. V lost 6 bases, J lost 10 bases, and 11 bases stayed unmatched. In DNA, the CDR3 is TGCGCCAGCAGCCGGAACAGGGGCGGGGCAGCTTTCTTT. Its translation: CASSRNRGGAAFF.

This clone was seen only a few times. The chain links TRBV9 to TRBJ2-1; no definite D call. The V gene's germline CDR1 is SGDLS and CDR2 YYNGEE. Trimming pared 4 bases from V and 4 bases from J, leaving 9 bases between. This CDR3 spans 13 amino acids. CDR3 region: CASSSVGYNEQFF. DNA of the CDR3: TGTGCCAGCAGCTCAGTTGGGTACAATGAGCAGTTCTTC.

This clone was detected only a few times. The V gene is TRBV18, the J gene TRBJ2-5; tentative D call: TRBD2 (6 bases). Germline CDR1 reads KGHSH; CDR2 reads LQKENI. This CDR3 has 15 residues. V was cut by 2 bases and J by 2 bases, with 12 bases left in between. The CDR3 loop is CASSPGTRLQETQYF. The DNA of the CDR3 is TGTGCCAGCTCACCAGGGACTCGTCTTCAAGAGACCCAGTACTTC. The full variable domain, in which reference TRBV18 and TRBJ2-5 provide the parts outside the CDR3, is NAGVMQNPRHLVRRRGQEARLRCSPMKGHSHVYWYRQLPEEGLKFMVYLQKENIIDESGMPKERFSAEFPKEGPSILRIQQVVRGDSAAYFCASSPGTRLQETQYFGPGTRLLVL.